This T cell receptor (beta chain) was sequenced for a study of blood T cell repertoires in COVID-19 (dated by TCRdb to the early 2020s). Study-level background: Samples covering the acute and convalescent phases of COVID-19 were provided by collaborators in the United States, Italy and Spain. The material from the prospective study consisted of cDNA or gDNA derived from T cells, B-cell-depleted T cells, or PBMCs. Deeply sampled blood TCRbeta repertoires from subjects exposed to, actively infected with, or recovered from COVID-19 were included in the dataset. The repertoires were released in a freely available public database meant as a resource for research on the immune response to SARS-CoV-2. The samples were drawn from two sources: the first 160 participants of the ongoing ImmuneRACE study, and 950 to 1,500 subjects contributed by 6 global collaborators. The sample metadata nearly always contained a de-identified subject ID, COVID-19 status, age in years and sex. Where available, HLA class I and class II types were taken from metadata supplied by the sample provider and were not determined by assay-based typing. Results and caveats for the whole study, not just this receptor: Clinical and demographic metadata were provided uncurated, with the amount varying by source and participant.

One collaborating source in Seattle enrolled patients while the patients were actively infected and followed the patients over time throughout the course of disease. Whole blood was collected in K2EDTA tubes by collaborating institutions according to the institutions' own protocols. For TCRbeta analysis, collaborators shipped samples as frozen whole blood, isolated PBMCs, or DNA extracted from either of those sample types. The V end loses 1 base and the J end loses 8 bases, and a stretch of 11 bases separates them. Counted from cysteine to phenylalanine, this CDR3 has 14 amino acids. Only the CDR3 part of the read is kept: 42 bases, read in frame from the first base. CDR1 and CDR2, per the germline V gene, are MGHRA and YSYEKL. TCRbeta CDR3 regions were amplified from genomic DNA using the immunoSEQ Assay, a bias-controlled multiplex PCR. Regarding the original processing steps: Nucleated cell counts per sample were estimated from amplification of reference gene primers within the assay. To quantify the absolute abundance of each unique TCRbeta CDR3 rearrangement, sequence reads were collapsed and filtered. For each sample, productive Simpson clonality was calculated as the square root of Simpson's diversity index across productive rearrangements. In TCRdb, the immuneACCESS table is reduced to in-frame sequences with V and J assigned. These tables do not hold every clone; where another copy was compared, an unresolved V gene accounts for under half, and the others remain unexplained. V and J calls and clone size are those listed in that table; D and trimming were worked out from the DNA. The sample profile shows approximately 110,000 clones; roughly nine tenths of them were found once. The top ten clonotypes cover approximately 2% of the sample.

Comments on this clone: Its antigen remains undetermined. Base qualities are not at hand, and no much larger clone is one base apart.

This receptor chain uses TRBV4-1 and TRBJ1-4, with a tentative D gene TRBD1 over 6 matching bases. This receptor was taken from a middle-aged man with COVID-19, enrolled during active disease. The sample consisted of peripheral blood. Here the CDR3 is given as CASSQGRGVEKLFF. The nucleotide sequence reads TGCGCCAGCAGCCAAGGCAGGGGCGTAGAAAAACTGTTTTTT.